Below, 10 T cell receptor beta chains from the same sample are listed, as sequenced in a study of shared clonotypes between healthy human individuals. Naive CD8 cells, CD45RO-negative and positively selected for CCR7, excluded terminally differentiated effector memory CD45RA+ cells. The table came from immunoSEQ multiplex PCR; TCRdb's copy has only in-frame clones and leaves some out. There are around 2,100,000 clones in the sample; about 95% occur only once, and 0.9% to 1.5% lies in the top ten. The sample taken for sequencing was naive CD8+ T cells sorted from blood. The receptors originated from a man aged 18-30 years in good health.

This clone was detected only once. The V and J genes are TRBV6-6 and TRBJ2-7; 9 bases are a match to TRBD1. This CDR3 contains 15 residues. Germline lookup yields CDR1 MNHNY and CDR2 SVGAGI (reference sequence). Trimming removed 5 bases from V and 4 bases from J; junction bases left unmatched: 9. CDR3: CASSPTGTGWYEQYF. The CDR3 nucleotides read TGTGCCAGCAGTCCTACCGGGACAGGGTGGTACGAGCAGTACTTC.

The CDR3 DNA sequence: TGTGCCAGCAGTTTCGGGTGGGGGTCGGGCTACACCTTC. This encodes CASSFGWGSGYTF. The V and J genes are TRBV27 and TRBJ1-2, with a tentative D call TRBD1 (5 bases). CDR1 is MNHEY and CDR2 is SMNVEV in the germline V gene (reference sequence). Trimming removed 3 bases at V and 8 bases at J, with 13 bases between. The CDR3 has 13 amino acids.

The chain combines TRBV28 with TRBJ1-5, with D tentatively TRBD1 (5 bases). The germline CDR1 and CDR2 sequences are MDHEN and SYDVKM. V lost 8 bases, J lost 4 bases, and 12 bases lay in between. The CDR3 runs 13 residues. Here the CDR3 reads CASGAVSNQPQHF. CDR3 bases: TGTGCCAGCGGGGCAGTCTCTAATCAGCCCCAGCATTTT.

This chain connects TRBV14 to TRBJ2-7, with D possibly TRBD1 on 6 matching bases. Deletions cut 0 bases from V and 0 bases from J, with 9 bases between. The CDR3 loop spans 15 amino acids. Germline CDR1 reads SGHDN; CDR2 reads FVKESK. In nucleotides, the CDR3 is TGTGCCAGCAGCCAAGATTTGGGGGCCTCCTACGAGCAGTACTTC. It translates to CASSQDLGASYEQYF. The full variable domain, its missing parts supplied by reference TRBV14 and TRBJ2-7, is EAGVTQFPSHSVIEKGQTVTLRCDPISGHDNLYWYRRVMGKEIKFLLHFVKESKQDESGMPNNRFLAERTGGTYSTLKVQPAELEDSGVYFCASSQDLGASYEQYFGPGTRLTVT.

The V gene is TRBV5-6, the J gene TRBJ1-6, with TRBD1 matching 10 bases. Germline trimming cut 2 bases from V and 13 bases from J; bases unmatched to any gene: 12. This CDR3 contains 16 residues. Germline CDR1 SGHDT, CDR2 YYEEEE. In nucleotides, the CDR3 is TGTGCCAGCAGCTTTAAGACAGGGGGCGCGGAGAGGCCCCTCCACTTT. This gives the protein CASSFKTGGAERPLHF.

The chain carries TRBV2 and TRBJ1-5, with D hard to call. CDR1 and CDR2 from the germline V gene are SNHLY and FYNNEI. Trimming left V 1 base short and J 1 base short, with 8 bases between. This CDR3 contains 15 residues. The DNA for the CDR3 is TGTGCCAGCAGTGAAGGTGACACAAGCAATCAGCCCCAGCATTTT. This gives the protein CASSEGDTSNQPQHF.

This chain uses TRBV6-1 with TRBJ2-3, with D possibly TRBD2 on 6 matching bases. CDR1 is MNHNS, CDR2 SASEGT, per germline. The CDR3 totals 15 residues. V was clipped by 1 base and J by 4 bases, with 12 bases between them. The CDR3 nucleotides are TGTGCCAGCAGTGAAGTACTAGCTGTGGCAGATACGCAGTATTTT. It is translated as CASSEVLAVADTQYF.

The genes are TRBV7-9 and TRBJ1-6, with 8 bases fitting TRBD1. The CDR3 sequence is 14 residues long. Unmatched junction bases numbered 5, after V lost 8 bases and J lost 5 bases. Per germline, CDR1 SEHNR and CDR2 FQNEAQ (reference sequence). CDR3 DNA sequence: TGTGCCAGCCGTCAGGGGGCAGATAATTCACCCCTCCACTTT. Translating gives CASRQGADNSPLHF.

The chain links TRBV28 to TRBJ2-5; D is ambiguous. Germline V lookup: CDR1 MDHEN, CDR2 SYDVKM. Trimming pared 3 bases from V and 7 bases from J, leaving 15 bases between. This CDR3 spans 14 amino acids. CDR3 nucleotide sequence: TGTGCCAGCAGTTTCAGGAAGGTCCGAGCGACCCAGTACTTC. This sequence encodes CASSFRKVRATQYF.

This clone has a single count. Other DNA sequences within the sample encode an identical CDR3. The rearrangement uses TRBV7-9 and TRBJ2-7, with D possibly matching TRBD1 (5 bases). The V and J ends lost 1 base and 2 bases respectively, with 6 bases between them. From germline, CDR1 is SEHNR and CDR2 FQNEAQ (reference sequence). This CDR3 has 13 amino acids. The CDR3 DNA reads TGTGCCAGCAGCTTAGAAGGGGCCTACGAGCAGTACTTC. It specifies CASSLEGAYEQYF.